The 2 T cell receptor beta chains below all came from one sample that was sequenced in a study of T cell responses to AZD1222 COVID-19 vaccine. The table came from immunoSEQ multiplex PCR; TCRdb's copy has only in-frame clones and leaves some out. The sample includes 70,000 or so clones, 65% to 80% of them seen just once. The sequenced sample was peripheral blood, obtained on day 0 of AZD1222 vaccination. All receptors derive from an adult in good health.

The chain has TRBV3-1 (or the pseudogene TRBV3-2) and TRBJ2-5; D remains ambiguous. The CDR3 length is 13 residues. Deletions cut 1 base from V and 5 bases from J, with 8 bases between. Germline V gene data show CDR1 as LGHDT and CDR2 as YNNKEL (reference sequence). The chain's CDR3 is CASSQVEGETQYF. For the CDR3, the DNA is TGTGCCAGCAGCCAAGTGGAAGGGGAGACCCAGTACTTC.

The CDR3 sequence is CASSSAVNQPQHF. The CDR3 region has the DNA TGTGCCAGCAGCTCGGCGGTCAATCAGCCCCAGCATTTT. The chain joins TRBV7-6 to TRBJ1-5; no clear D gene. This CDR3 is 13 amino acids long. V dropped 4 bases and J dropped 3 bases, with 7 bases sitting between them. Germline V gene sequence: CDR1 SGHVS, CDR2 FNYEAQ.